This T cell receptor (beta chain) originates from a study of shared clonotypes between healthy human individuals. Study-wide background: The donor pool was made up of two women and three men aged 18 to 49. Study results and caveats: Generation of non-shared clonotypes was less probable than generation of clonotypes shared by all four donors.

Assay: immunoSEQ multiplex PCR; the TCRdb copy retains only in-frame clones and omits some. The sample comprises about 320,000 clones, around 86% of which are singletons, and 16% rests with the top ten. The CD8 memory fraction combined CD45RO+ cells with TemRA cells (CCR7-negative CD45RA+). There are 16 residues in the CDR3. The V segment lost 2 bases and the J segment 0 bases; nucleotides outside the gene matches: 2. CDR1 and CDR2 from the germline V gene are MNHNS and SASEGT. In the case of this clone: Its antigen is unknown.

The origin of this receptor is a man younger than 35 in good health. This chain links TRBV6-1 with TRBJ2-4, with TRBD1 matching over 9 bases. Sequenced input: memory CD8+ T cells sorted from blood. The subset denotes: CD45RO+ cells pooled with CCR7-negative TemRA cells. The CDR3 DNA reads as TGTGCCAGCAGTGAAAGACAGGGGGTAGCCAAAAACATTCAGTACTTC. Its protein is CASSERQGVAKNIQYF.